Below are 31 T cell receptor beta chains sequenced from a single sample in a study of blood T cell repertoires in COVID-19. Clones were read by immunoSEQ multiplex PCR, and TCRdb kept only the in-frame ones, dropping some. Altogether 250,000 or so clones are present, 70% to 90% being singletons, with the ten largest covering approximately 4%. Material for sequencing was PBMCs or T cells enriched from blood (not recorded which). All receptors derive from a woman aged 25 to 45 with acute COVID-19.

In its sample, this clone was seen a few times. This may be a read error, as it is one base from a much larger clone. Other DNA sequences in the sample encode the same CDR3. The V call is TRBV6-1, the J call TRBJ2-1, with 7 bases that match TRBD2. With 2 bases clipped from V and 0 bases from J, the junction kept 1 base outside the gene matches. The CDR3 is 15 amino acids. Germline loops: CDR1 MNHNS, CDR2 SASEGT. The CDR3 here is CASSELAGSYNEQFF. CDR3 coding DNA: TGTGCCAGCAGTGAATTAGCGGGCTCCTACAATGAGCAGTTCTTC.

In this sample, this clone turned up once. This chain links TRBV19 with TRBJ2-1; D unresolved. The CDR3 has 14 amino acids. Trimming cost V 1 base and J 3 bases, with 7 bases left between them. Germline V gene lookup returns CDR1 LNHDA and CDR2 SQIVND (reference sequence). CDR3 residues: CASSIGLSYNEQFF. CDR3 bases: TGTGCCAGTAGTATAGGTCTCAGCTACAATGAGCAGTTCTTC.

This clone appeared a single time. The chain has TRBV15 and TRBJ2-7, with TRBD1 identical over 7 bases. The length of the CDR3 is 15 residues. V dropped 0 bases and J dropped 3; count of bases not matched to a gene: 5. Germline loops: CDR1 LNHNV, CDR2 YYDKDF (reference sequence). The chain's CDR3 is CATSRDKGANYEQYF. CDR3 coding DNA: TGTGCCACCAGCAGAGACAAGGGGGCCAACTACGAGCAGTACTTC.

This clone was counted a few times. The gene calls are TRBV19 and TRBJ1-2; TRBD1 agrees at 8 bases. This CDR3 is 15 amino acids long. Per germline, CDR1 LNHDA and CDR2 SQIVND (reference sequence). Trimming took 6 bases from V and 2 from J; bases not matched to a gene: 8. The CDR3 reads CASRPGGIPNYGYTF. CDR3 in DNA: TGTGCCAGTAGACCAGGGGGCATTCCGAACTATGGCTACACCTTC.

CDR3 in amino acids: CASSSNIRDEQFF. CDR3 DNA: TGTGCCAGCAGTTCAAATATCCGGGATGAGCAGTTCTTC. The V gene is TRBV28, the J gene TRBJ2-1, with D unclear. The CDR3 contains 13 residues. V lost 4 bases to trimming and J lost 8 bases, with 12 bases between them. The germline V gene encodes CDR1 MDHEN and CDR2 SYDVKM.

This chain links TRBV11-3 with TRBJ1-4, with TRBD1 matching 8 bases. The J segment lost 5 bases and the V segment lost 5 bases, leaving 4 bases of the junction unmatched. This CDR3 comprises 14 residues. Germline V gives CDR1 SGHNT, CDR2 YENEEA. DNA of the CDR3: TGTGCCAGCAGCCTCCGGACAGGGAATGAAAAACTGTTTTTT. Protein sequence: CASSLRTGNEKLFF.

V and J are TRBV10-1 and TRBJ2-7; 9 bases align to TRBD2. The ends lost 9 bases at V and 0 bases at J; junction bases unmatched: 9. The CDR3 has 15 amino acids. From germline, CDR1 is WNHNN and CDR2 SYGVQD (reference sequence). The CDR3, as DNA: TGCGCCAGATTAGACCTAGCGGGAAACTCCTACGAGCAGTACTTC. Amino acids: CARLDLAGNSYEQYF.

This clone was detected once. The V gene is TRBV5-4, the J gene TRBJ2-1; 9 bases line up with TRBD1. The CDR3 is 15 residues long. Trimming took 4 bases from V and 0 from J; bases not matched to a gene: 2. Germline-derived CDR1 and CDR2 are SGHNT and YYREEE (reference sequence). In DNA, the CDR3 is TGTGCCAGCAGCGAGGACAGGGGCTCCTACAATGAGCAGTTCTTC. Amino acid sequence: CASSEDRGSYNEQFF.

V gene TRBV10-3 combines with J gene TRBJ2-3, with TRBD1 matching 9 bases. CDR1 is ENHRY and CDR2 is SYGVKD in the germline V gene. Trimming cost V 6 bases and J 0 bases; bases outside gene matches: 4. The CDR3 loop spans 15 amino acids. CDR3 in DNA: TGTGCCATCAGCATGGGACAGGGCAGCACAGATACGCAGTATTTT. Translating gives CAISMGQGSTDTQYF.

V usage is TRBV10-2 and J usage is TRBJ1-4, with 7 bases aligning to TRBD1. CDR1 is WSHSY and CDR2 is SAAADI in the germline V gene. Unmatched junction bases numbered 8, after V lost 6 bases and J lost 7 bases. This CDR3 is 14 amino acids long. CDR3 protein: CASREGALGEKLFF. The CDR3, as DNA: TGCGCCAGCAGAGAGGGGGCGTTGGGTGAAAAACTGTTTTTT.

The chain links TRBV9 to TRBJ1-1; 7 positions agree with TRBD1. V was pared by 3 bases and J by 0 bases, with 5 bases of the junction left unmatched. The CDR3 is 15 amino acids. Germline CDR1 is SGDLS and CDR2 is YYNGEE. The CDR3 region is CASSAQQGMNTEAFF. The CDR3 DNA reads TGTGCCAGCAGCGCACAACAGGGGATGAACACTGAAGCTTTCTTT.

The CDR3 coding sequence is TGTGCCAGCAGCCCTTCATTTGCGGTAAATGAGCAGTTCTTC. Its protein product is CASSPSFAVNEQFF. The J gene is TRBJ2-1, the V gene TRBV14; D gene uncertain. This CDR3 is 14 amino acids long. Between the trimmed V and J ends, which lost 4 bases and 7 bases, there was a span of 14 bases. CDR1 SGHDN and CDR2 FVKESK come from the germline V gene.

The DNA for the CDR3 is TGTGCCACCAGTGATGTAGCGGGAGGCCGGGGAGATACGCAGTATTTT. Its translation is CATSDVAGGRGDTQYF. The chain is built from TRBV24-1 and TRBJ2-3; 10 bases are a match to TRBD2. Per germline, CDR1 KGHDR and CDR2 SFDVKD. J was trimmed by 5 bases and V by 3 bases; bases with no gene match: 7. The CDR3 is 16 amino acids.

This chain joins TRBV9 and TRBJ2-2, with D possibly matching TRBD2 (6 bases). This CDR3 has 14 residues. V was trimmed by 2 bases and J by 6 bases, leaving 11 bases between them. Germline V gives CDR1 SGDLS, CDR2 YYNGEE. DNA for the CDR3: TGTGCCAGCAGCGTCGGTGGACTATCCGGGGAGCTGTTTTTT. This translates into CASSVGGLSGELFF.

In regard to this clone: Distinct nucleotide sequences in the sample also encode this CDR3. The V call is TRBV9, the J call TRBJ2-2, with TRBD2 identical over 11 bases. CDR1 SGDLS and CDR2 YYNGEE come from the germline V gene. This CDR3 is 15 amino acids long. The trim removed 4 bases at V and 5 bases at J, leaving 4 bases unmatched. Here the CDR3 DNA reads TGTGCCAGCAGCTTAGGGACTAGCGGAACCGGGGAGCTGTTTTTT. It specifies CASSLGTSGTGELFF.

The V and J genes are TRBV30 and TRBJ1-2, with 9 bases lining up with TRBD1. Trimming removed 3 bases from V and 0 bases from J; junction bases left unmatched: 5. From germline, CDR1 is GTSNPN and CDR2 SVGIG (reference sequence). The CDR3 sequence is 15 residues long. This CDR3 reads CAWRLQGAPNYGYTF. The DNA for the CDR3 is TGTGCCTGGAGGTTACAGGGGGCGCCTAACTATGGCTACACCTTC. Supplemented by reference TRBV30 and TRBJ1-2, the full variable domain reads SQTIHQWPATLVQPVGSPLSLECTVEGTSNPNLYWYRQAAGRGLQLLFYSVGIGQISSEVPQNLSASRPQDRQFILSSKKLLLSDSGFYLCAWRLQGAPNYGYTFGSGTRLTVV.

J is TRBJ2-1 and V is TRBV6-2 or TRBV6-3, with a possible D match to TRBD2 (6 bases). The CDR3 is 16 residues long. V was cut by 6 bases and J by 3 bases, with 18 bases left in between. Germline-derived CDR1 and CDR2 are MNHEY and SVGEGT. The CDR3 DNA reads TGTGCCAGCAGCCCTCTAGCGTTCCAGGTCTACAATGAGCAGTTCTTC. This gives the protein CASSPLAFQVYNEQFF.

The CDR3 sequence: CAIRGTGRSYEQYF. CDR3 bases: TGTGCCATCAGAGGGACAGGCCGGAGCTACGAGCAGTACTTC. The rearrangement uses TRBV10-3 and TRBJ2-7, with TRBD1 matching over 8 bases. This CDR3 region has 14 residues. Germline CDR1 reads ENHRY; CDR2 reads SYGVKD. V lost 6 bases, J lost 3 bases, and 7 bases stayed unmatched.

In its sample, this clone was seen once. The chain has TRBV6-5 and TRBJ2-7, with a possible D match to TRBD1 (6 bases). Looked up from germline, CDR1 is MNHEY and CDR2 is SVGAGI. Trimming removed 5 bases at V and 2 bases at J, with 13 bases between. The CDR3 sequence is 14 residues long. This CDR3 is CASSTRDKTYEQYF. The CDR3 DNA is TGTGCCAGCAGTACCCGGGACAAGACCTACGAGCAGTACTTC.

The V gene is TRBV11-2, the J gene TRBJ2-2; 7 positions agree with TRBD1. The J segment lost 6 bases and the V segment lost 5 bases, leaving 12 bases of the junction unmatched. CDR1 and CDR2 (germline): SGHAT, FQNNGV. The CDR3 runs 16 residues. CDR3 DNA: TGTGCCAGCAGCGCTACAGGGGAGAAGCGCGCCGGGGAGCTGTTTTTT. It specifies CASSATGEKRAGELFF. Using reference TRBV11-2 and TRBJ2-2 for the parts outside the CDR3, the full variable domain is EAGVAQSPRYKIIEKRQSVAFWCNPISGHATLYWYQQILGQGPKLLIQFQNNGVVDDSQLPKDRFSAERLKGVDSTLKIQPAKLEDSAVYLCASSATGEKRAGELFFGEGSRLTVL.

CDR3 nucleotides: TGTGCCAGCTCCCAGGGTACCGCCGGTGGCTACACCTTC. Translation gives CASSQGTAGGYTF. The J gene is TRBJ1-2, the V gene TRBV27, with D perhaps matching TRBD1 (5 bases). V gave up 8 bases and J gave up 7 bases, with 17 bases separating them. CDR3 length: 13 residues. CDR1 and CDR2 (germline): MNHEY, SMNVEV (reference sequence).

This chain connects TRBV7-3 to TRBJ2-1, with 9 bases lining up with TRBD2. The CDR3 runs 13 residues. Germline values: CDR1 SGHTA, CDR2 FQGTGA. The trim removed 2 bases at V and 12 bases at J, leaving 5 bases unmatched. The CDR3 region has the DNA TGTGCCAGCAGCTTAGGGCGGGAGGGTGTGCAGTTCTTC. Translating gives CASSLGREGVQFF. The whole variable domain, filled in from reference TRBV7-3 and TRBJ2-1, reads GAGVSQTPSNKVTEKGKYVELRCDPISGHTALYWYRQSLGQGPEFLIYFQGTGAADDSGLPNDRFFAVRPEGSVSTLKIQRTERGDSAVYLCASSLGREGVQFFGPGTRLTVL.

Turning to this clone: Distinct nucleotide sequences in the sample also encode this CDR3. CDR3 loop: CASSTGLSNQPQHF. The CDR3 nucleotides are TGTGCCAGCAGCACGGGACTTAGCAATCAGCCCCAGCATTTT. This chain connects TRBV6-5 to TRBJ1-5; possibly TRBD1 for D (5 bases). Between the trimmed V and J ends, which lost 6 bases and 0 bases, there was a span of 9 bases. CDR3 length: 14 amino acids. Germline CDR1 and CDR2: MNHEY and SVGAGI.

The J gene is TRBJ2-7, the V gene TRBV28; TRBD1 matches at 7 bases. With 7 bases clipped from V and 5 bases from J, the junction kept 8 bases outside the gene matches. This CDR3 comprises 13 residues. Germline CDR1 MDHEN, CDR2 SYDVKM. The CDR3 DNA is TGTGCCAGCAATATTGGACAGGTGCACGAGCAGTACTTC. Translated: CASNIGQVHEQYF.

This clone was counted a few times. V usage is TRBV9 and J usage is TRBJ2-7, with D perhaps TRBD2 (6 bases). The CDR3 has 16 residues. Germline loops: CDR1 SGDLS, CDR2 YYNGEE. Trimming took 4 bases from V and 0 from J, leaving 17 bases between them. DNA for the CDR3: TGTGCCAGCAGCCCCCGCCGGGACTTAAGCTCCTACGAGCAGTACTTC. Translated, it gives CASSPRRDLSSYEQYF. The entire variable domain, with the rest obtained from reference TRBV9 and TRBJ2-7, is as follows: DSGVTQTPKHLITATGQRVTLRCSPRSGDLSVYWYQQSLDQGLQFLIQYYNGEERAKGNILERFSAQQFPDLHSELNLSSLELGDSALYFCASSPRRDLSSYEQYFGPGTRLTVT.

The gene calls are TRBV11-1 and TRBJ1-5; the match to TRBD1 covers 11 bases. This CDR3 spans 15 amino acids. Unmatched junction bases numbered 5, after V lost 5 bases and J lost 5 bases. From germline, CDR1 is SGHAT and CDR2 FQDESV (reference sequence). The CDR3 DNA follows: TGTGCCAGCAGCCCCGGGACAGGGGGGTATCAGCCCCAGCATTTT. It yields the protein CASSPGTGGYQPQHF.

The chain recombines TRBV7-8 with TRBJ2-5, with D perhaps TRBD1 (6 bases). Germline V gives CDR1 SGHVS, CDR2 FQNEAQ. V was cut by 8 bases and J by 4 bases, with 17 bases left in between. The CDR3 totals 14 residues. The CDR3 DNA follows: TGTGCCAGCTCCCGTGCAGGGGAAGGAGAGACCCAGTACTTC. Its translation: CASSRAGEGETQYF.

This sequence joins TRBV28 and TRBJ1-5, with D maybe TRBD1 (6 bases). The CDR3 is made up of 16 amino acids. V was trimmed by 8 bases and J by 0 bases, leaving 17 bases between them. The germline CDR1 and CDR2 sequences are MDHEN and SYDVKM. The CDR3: CASLTGGRNSNQPQHF. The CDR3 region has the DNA TGTGCCAGCCTCACGGGGGGCCGAAATAGCAATCAGCCCCAGCATTTT.

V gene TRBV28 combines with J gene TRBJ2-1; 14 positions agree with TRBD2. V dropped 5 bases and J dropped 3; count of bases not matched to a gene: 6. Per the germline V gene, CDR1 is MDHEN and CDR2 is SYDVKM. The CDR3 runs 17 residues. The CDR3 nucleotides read TGTGCCAGCAGTACCCGGACTAGCGGGAGGAACTACAATGAGCAGTTCTTC. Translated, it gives CASSTRTSGRNYNEQFF. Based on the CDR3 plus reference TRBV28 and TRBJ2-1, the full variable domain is DVKVTQSSRYLVKRTGEKVFLECVQDMDHENMFWYRQDPGLGLRLIYFSYDVKMKEKGDIPEGYSVSREKKERFSLILESASTNQTSMYLCASSTRTSGRNYNEQFFGPGTRLTVL.

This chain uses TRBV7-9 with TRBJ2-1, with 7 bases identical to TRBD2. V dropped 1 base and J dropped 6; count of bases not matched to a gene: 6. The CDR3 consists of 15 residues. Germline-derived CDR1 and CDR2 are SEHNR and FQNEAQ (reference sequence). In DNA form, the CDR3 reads TGTGCCAGCAGCTTAGAGGCGGGAGAGATCAATGAGCAGTTCTTC. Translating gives CASSLEAGEINEQFF.

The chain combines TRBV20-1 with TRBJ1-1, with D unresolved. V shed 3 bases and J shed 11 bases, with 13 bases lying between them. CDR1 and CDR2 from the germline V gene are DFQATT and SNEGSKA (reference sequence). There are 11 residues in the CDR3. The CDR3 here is CSASFWVGAFF. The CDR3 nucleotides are TGCAGTGCTAGTTTCTGGGTCGGGGCTTTCTTT.